The rows below give T cell receptor beta chains drawn from one sample of a study of cytomegalovirus exposure and HLA in healthy donors. Repertoires were generated with immunoSEQ multiplex PCR, while TCRdb's copy carries only in-frame clones and drops some. This table has 170,000 or so clones, almost 85% appearing once. The sample taken for sequencing was PBMCs. All receptors come from a girl aged 5-17 years in good health and CMV-seropositive. Both conserved end residues are part of each CDR3. Each record gives: clone size, V gene, D gene, J gene, CDR3 protein, CDR3 DNA. A D gene is named only where the DNA matches it firmly. Rows may omit the clone size; those that give it use once, few, many or a size class.

NA	TRBV9	TRBD2	TRBJ2-1	CASSVDGGGAVEQFF	TGTGCCAGCAGCGTAGATGGCGGGGGGGCGGTTGAGCAGTTCTTC
NA	TRBV29-1	TRBD2	TRBJ2-3	CSTGERGGLDTQYF	TGCAGCACTGGGGAGCGGGGGGGCTTAGATACGCAGTATTTT
NA	TRBV9	NA	TRBJ2-3	CASSAQQWDTQYF	TGTGCCAGCAGCGCCCAACAGTGGGATACGCAGTATTTT
NA	TRBV9	TRBD1	TRBJ2-7	CASSVYGQGNEQYF	TGTGCCAGCAGCGTATACGGACAGGGGAACGAGCAGTACTTC
NA	TRBV5-4	TRBD1	TRBJ1-2	CASSGGQGDGYTF	TGTGCCAGCAGCGGGGGACAGGGAGATGGCTACACCTTC
NA	TRBV29-1	TRBD2	TRBJ2-7	CSVRNSGWYEQYF	TGCAGCGTTAGGAATAGCGGGTGGTACGAGCAGTACTTC
NA	TRBV5-5	NA	TRBJ1-1	CASSLTANTEAFF	TGTGCCAGCAGCTTGACAGCCAACACTGAAGCTTTCTTT
NA	TRBV7-3	NA	TRBJ1-1	CASSHEQGREAFF	TGTGCCAGCAGCCATGAACAGGGTAGAGAAGCTTTCTTT
NA	TRBV4-1	NA	TRBJ1-2	CASSQDPGSRREF	TGCGCCAGCAGCCAAGATCCCGGCAGTCGGAGGGAATTC
NA	TRBV29-1	TRBD1	TRBJ1-2	CSVRQGDGYTF	TGCAGCGTTAGACAGGGAGACGGCTACACCTTC
medium-sized	TRBV9	TRBD2	TRBJ2-5	CASSDGLAGETQYF	TGTGCCAGCAGCGATGGACTAGCTGGGGAGACCCAGTACTTC